This record concerns one T cell receptor beta chain sequence. Its antigen remains unknown. After removal of 3 bases from V and 9 bases from J, the junction contained 10 bases not matched to a gene. This CDR3 spans 15 amino acids. The germline gives CDR1 DFQATT, CDR2 SNEGSKA (reference sequence). TCRbeta library construction was performed incorporating unique molecular identifiers. TCRdb analysed the PCR reads with MiXCR anew, one entry per CDR3 protein. In the table there are 600,000 to 700,000 distinct CDR3 sequences, approximately 14% of which are singletons. This sample is part of a study of T-cell reconstitution after alpha-beta-depleted transplantation in children. Study conclusions and caveats: In some patients, recipient T cells and intrathymic progenitors surviving conditioning explained high day-60 diversity. Fresh T-cell production supplied most of the T-cell counts and diversity seen one year after transplant. Reportedly, roughly two months post-transplant, alpha-beta T cells arose from several hundred expanded graft clones.

The source was PBMCs, collected before TCRalphabeta/CD19-depleted stem cell transplant. The V call is TRBV20-1, the J call TRBJ2-1; 11 bases fit TRBD2. This TCR was recovered from a girl aged 2-15 years with congenital amegakaryocytic thrombocytopenia, due to receive a stem cell transplant. CDR3 nucleotide sequence: TGCAGTGCTAGTCACTTACTAGCGGGAGTGGCTGAGCAGTTCTTC. Translated, it gives CSASHLLAGVAEQFF.